This is a list of T cell receptor beta chains from one sample in a study of patients and donors after allogeneic stem cell transplantation. TCRdb reprocessed the RT-PCR reads with MiXCR, giving one entry per CDR3 protein. The sample includes about 150,000 distinct CDR3 sequences, 30% to 45% of them seen just once. The sample was blood, either unsorted or a sorted T cell fraction (not recorded which). The receptor source for this set is a human donor who was either an allogeneic HSCT recipient or a stem cell or donor lymphocyte infusion donor (not recorded which). It is not recorded whose cells these are; they may come from a transplant donor. The CDR3 runs from the conserved cysteine through the conserved F or W. Each record gives: clone size, D gene, V gene, J gene, CDR3 length, CDR3 DNA, CDR3 protein. A D gene is named only where the DNA matches it firmly. Not every row has a clone size; where given, it reads once, few, many or a size class.

abundance: .; d_gene: .; v_gene: TRBV7-2; j_gene: TRBJ2-2; len: 14; CDR3nt: TGTGCCAGCAGCTTAATGGCGGGCACCGGGGAGCTGTTTTTT; CDR3aa: CASSLMAGTGELFF
abundance: .; d_gene: TRBD1; v_gene: TRBV20-1; j_gene: TRBJ2-7; len: 13; CDR3nt: TGCAGTGGTACAGGGGTCTTGGGGCTCGAGCAGTACTTC; CDR3aa: CSGTGVLGLEQYF
abundance: .; d_gene: TRBD2; v_gene: TRBV4-2; j_gene: TRBJ2-1; len: 16; CDR3nt: TGTGCCAGCAGCCTTAGCGAGACTAGCTTTTACAATGAGCAGTTCTTC; CDR3aa: CASSLSETSFYNEQFF
abundance: few; d_gene: .; v_gene: TRBV9; j_gene: TRBJ1-6; len: 15; CDR3nt: TGTGCCAGCAGCGCCCAGGCCCTTAAGAATTCACCCCTCCACTTT; CDR3aa: CASSAQALKNSPLHF
abundance: .; d_gene: .; v_gene: TRBV24-1; j_gene: TRBJ2-1; len: 16; CDR3nt: TGTGCCACCAGCCCAACCGGACAGCGCTCCTACAATGAGCAGTTCTTC; CDR3aa: CATSPTGQRSYNEQFF
abundance: .; d_gene: .; v_gene: TRBV12-3/TRBV12-4; j_gene: TRBJ1-6; len: 19; CDR3nt: TGTGCCAGCAGTTCCGACGCGAGGAGGGGTCTCTCCTATAATTCACCCCTCCACTTT; CDR3aa: CASSSDARRGLSYNSPLHF
abundance: .; d_gene: .; v_gene: TRBV12-3/TRBV12-4; j_gene: TRBJ1-1; len: 12; CDR3nt: TGTGCCAGCACCAAGGCTCCCACTGAAGCTTTCTTT; CDR3aa: CASTKAPTEAFF
abundance: few; d_gene: .; v_gene: TRBV6-5; j_gene: TRBJ2-2; len: 14; CDR3nt: TGTGCCAGCAGCACCTTGGCGACGGCCGGGGAGCTGTTTTTT; CDR3aa: CASSTLATAGELFF
abundance: few; d_gene: .; v_gene: TRBV2; j_gene: TRBJ2-7; len: 15; CDR3nt: TGTGCCAGCAGGTCTTTAGGATTCGAGGTCTACGAGCAGTACTTC; CDR3aa: CASRSLGFEVYEQYF
abundance: .; d_gene: .; v_gene: TRBV12-3/TRBV12-4; j_gene: TRBJ1-4; len: 14; CDR3nt: TGTGCCAGCAGTTTGGTCACCCGGGAGGAAAAACTGTTTTTT; CDR3aa: CASSLVTREEKLFF
abundance: few; d_gene: .; v_gene: TRBV27; j_gene: TRBJ2-3; len: 16; CDR3nt: TGTGCCAGCAGTTTACCAGGTAGTAGCGGCACAGATACGCAGTATTTT; CDR3aa: CASSLPGSSGTDTQYF
abundance: .; d_gene: TRBD1; v_gene: TRBV19; j_gene: TRBJ2-7; len: 13; CDR3nt: TGTGCCAGTACGGACAGGGGGAGCTACGAGCAGTACTTC; CDR3aa: CASTDRGSYEQYF
abundance: .; d_gene: .; v_gene: TRBV5-5; j_gene: TRBJ2-5; len: 15; CDR3nt: TGTGCCAGCAGCCGTTCGAGTGGAGGGTTGGAGACCCAGTACTTC; CDR3aa: CASSRSSGGLETQYF
abundance: .; d_gene: .; v_gene: TRBV5-1; j_gene: TRBJ1-1; len: 16; CDR3nt: TGCGCCAGCAGCTTTCAGACAGGAACTATGAACACTGAAGCTTTCTTT; CDR3aa: CASSFQTGTMNTEAFF
abundance: .; d_gene: TRBD1; v_gene: TRBV5-1; j_gene: TRBJ1-6; len: 15; CDR3nt: TGCGCCAGCAGCTTGAGAGGGGGCGCAGGTTCACCCCTCCACTTT; CDR3aa: CASSLRGGAGSPLHF
abundance: few; d_gene: .; v_gene: TRBV5-1; j_gene: TRBJ1-1; len: 13; CDR3nt: TGCGCCAGCAAGGAGGGGATGAACACTGAAGCTTTCTTT; CDR3aa: CASKEGMNTEAFF
abundance: few; d_gene: TRBD2; v_gene: TRBV12-3/TRBV12-4; j_gene: TRBJ2-3; len: 14; CDR3nt: TGTGCCAGCAGTACTAGCGGGGTTGGAGATACGCAGTATTTT; CDR3aa: CASSTSGVGDTQYF
abundance: .; d_gene: .; v_gene: TRBV4-1; j_gene: TRBJ1-5; len: 14; CDR3nt: TGCGCCAGCAGCCACCGAGAGGGCAATCAGCCCCAGCATTTT; CDR3aa: CASSHREGNQPQHF
abundance: once; d_gene: .; v_gene: TRBV9; j_gene: TRBJ1-4; len: 15; CDR3nt: TGTGCCAGCAGTCATGACGGTATCTCTAATGAAAAACTGTTTTTT; CDR3aa: CASSHDGISNEKLFF
abundance: .; d_gene: .; v_gene: TRBV27; j_gene: TRBJ1-1; len: 16; CDR3nt: TGTGCCAGCCTCGTACCCCTCAGGGGTTTGAACACTGAAGCTTTCTTT; CDR3aa: CASLVPLRGLNTEAFF
abundance: few; d_gene: .; v_gene: TRBV25-1; j_gene: TRBJ1-6; len: 13; CDR3nt: TGTGCCAGCAGTGAATATATGAGTTCACCCCTCCACTTT; CDR3aa: CASSEYMSSPLHF
abundance: .; d_gene: .; v_gene: TRBV6-5; j_gene: TRBJ1-2; len: 13; CDR3nt: TGTGCCAGCTGGAGGGGGGCGGACTATGGCTACACCTTC; CDR3aa: CASWRGADYGYTF
abundance: .; d_gene: .; v_gene: TRBV6-5; j_gene: TRBJ1-4; len: 17; CDR3nt: TGTGCCAGCAGTTTCGGATCAGATCCAGGGTTGGTGGAAAAACTGTTTTTT; CDR3aa: CASSFGSDPGLVEKLFF
abundance: few; d_gene: .; v_gene: TRBV12-3/TRBV12-4; j_gene: TRBJ1-4; len: 16; CDR3nt: TGTGCCAGCAGTTTTCTCCACCGACAGGAAAAGGAAAAACTGTTTTTT; CDR3aa: CASSFLHRQEKEKLFF
abundance: few; d_gene: .; v_gene: TRBV6-2/TRBV6-3; j_gene: TRBJ1-5; len: 15; CDR3nt: TGTGCCAGCAACGGGGCCTTCGGTCCCTATCAGCCCCAGCATTTT; CDR3aa: CASNGAFGPYQPQHF
abundance: few; d_gene: .; v_gene: TRBV14; j_gene: TRBJ2-1; len: 16; CDR3nt: TGTGCCAGCAGCCAAGGGACAGCTTCCAACTACAATGAGCAGTTCTTC; CDR3aa: CASSQGTASNYNEQFF
abundance: .; d_gene: .; v_gene: TRBV14; j_gene: TRBJ1-2; len: 12; CDR3nt: TGTGCCAGCAGTCCCATTACCTATGGCTACACCTTC; CDR3aa: CASSPITYGYTF
abundance: .; d_gene: .; v_gene: TRBV6-2/TRBV6-3; j_gene: TRBJ1-2; len: 16; CDR3nt: TGTGCCAGCTCACGCCCCCCGGGGGAACCCAACTATGGCTACACCTTC; CDR3aa: CASSRPPGEPNYGYTF
abundance: few; d_gene: .; v_gene: TRBV5-1; j_gene: TRBJ1-2; len: 15; CDR3nt: TGCGCCAGCAGCTTGGGTGCCGGGGGCGCCTATGGCTACACCTTC; CDR3aa: CASSLGAGGAYGYTF
abundance: .; d_gene: .; v_gene: TRBV12-3/TRBV12-4; j_gene: TRBJ2-3; len: 12; CDR3nt: TGTGCCAGCACACCCGGTCCAGATACGCAGTATTTT; CDR3aa: CASTPGPDTQYF
abundance: .; d_gene: .; v_gene: TRBV28; j_gene: TRBJ2-7; len: 16; CDR3nt: TGTGCCAGCAGTTCCCAGGGCGGTTCGGAGTCCTACGAGCAGTACTTC; CDR3aa: CASSSQGGSESYEQYF